Reported below is one TCR beta chain. Its antigen remains unknown. Cryopreserved PBMCs were CD4-enriched, then split into naive and memory cells. Per germline, CDR1 LNHNV and CDR2 YYDKDF (reference sequence). The CDR3 runs to 15 residues. With 1 base removed from V and 7 bases from J, the gap between germline ends came to 11 bases. The data originate from a study of CD4 T cells in relation to SARS-CoV-2 and coronaviruses. As for the study in general: Of the patients, 7 or 8 were male, a few female, two Hispanic.

Profiled with immunoSEQ multiplex PCR; TCRdb holds only in-frame clones, not every one. This sample has approximately 50,000 clones, with around 92% found just once. General study results and limits: SARS-CoV-2-driven expansion was significantly weaker in crossreactive than monoreactive clones.

The source is an adult with COVID-19. V and J are TRBV15 and TRBJ1-6; D uncertain. The source material was naive CD4+ T cells from PBMCs. The subset here: naive CD4+ T cells isolated by negative enrichment. The CDR3 nucleotides are TGTGCCACCAGCAGAGTGGGGTTGTCGAATTCACCCCTCCACTTT. Its protein product is CATSRVGLSNSPLHF.